What follows is one T cell receptor (beta chain) and its context. This clonotype was recorded only once. Its cognate antigen has yet to be identified. Nothing much larger sits one base from this clone, and base qualities are not available. One read alone makes for weak evidence. High-throughput TCR beta sequencing profiled peripheral blood CD8+ and CD4+ T cells from healthy donors, Susac syndrome patients and multiple sclerosis patients. Healthy donors were age- and sex-matched controls. CD8+ TEMRA cells were enriched by FACS, while bulk CD8+ and CD4+ T cells were purified by magnetic negative isolation. Blood was collected in EDTA tubes and processed within 24 hours, with PBMCs isolated through density gradient centrifugation. PBMCs intended for TCR sequencing were cryopreserved in liquid nitrogen and thawed later in a water bath at 37 degrees C. Purity of sorted or isolated CD4+, CD8+ and CD8+ TEMRA cells was at least 90%.

The entry originates in a study of CD8 T cells in Susac syndrome (dated 2019 in TCRdb). Regarding the study in general: Whether CD8+ T cell activation and differentiation in Susac syndrome was antigen driven was tested using repertoire sequencing.

RNA was extracted using the RNeasy kit, and about 0.45 to 1 microgram was reverse transcribed with random hexamers. The immunoSEQ multiplex PCR assay, which covers 54 Vbeta and 13 Jbeta segments, was used to amplify TCR beta CDR3 regions. PCR amplification bias was corrected using a synthetic template baseline for primer optimization and computational correction. The authors processed their data as follows. Reads were assigned to V, D and J genes according to IMGT and analyzed in immunoSEQ Analyzer, with only productive sequences retained. Clonality was calculated as one minus the Shannon entropy normalized by log2 of the number of productive unique sequences. For each patient and control, public and private clones were evaluated among the 100 most prevalent clones. A clone was defined as Susac-specific if it was absent from the healthy and MS cohorts, from roughly 1,000 published viral clones and from other ImmuneACCESS disease sequences. TCRdb trimmed public reads at Q25 via fastp, called clones via MiXCR and kept in-frame beta chains. Each CDR3 protein appears once, grouped with its most common genes and DNA. TCRdb, not the original authors, processed these V and J calls. In this sample the table shows 150,000 to 200,000 distinct CDR3 sequences, roughly 92% of which occur a single time. The ten largest clones represent 0.1% to 0.12% of the sample.

The germline V gene supplies CDR1 SQVTM and CDR2 ANQGSEA. The CDR3 holds 13 amino acids from the cysteine to the phenylalanine. Only CDR3 DNA remains: 39 bases, in frame from the first base. V sheds 1 base and J sheds 10 bases, leaving 15 bases between their ends. General study outcomes and caveats: The study acknowledged that relatively few individuals were included in the TCR sequencing and HLA analysis.

The chain is made from TRBV29-1 and TRBJ2-3; the D region possibly corresponds to TRBD1 (6 bases align). The clonotype originates from a human donor in good health. The sample consisted of CD4+ T cells from PBMCs. CDR3 sequence: CSVEVLSGAAQYF. In nucleotides, the sequence is TGCAGCGTTGAAGTTCTGTCAGGGGCGGCGCAGTATTTT.